The rows below give T cell receptor beta chains drawn from one sample of a study of blood T cell repertoires in COVID-19. The assay was immunoSEQ multiplex PCR, and TCRdb's table has in-frame clones only and misses some. This table has about 470,000 clones, 87% appearing once. Sequenced sample: PBMCs or T cells enriched from blood (not recorded which). All receptors derive from a woman under 30 who had recovered from COVID-19. Each CDR3 is given with its conserved first and last residue. Fields, in order: V gene, J gene, D gene, clone size, CDR3 DNA, CDR3 protein. D genes are given only for firm matches. Size values are once, few and many counts, or a class for expanded clones, and some rows have none.

>TRBV29-1|TRBJ2-1|.|.
TGCAGCGGATGCGACGGGGACAATGAGCAGTTCTTC
CSGCDGDNEQFF
>TRBV18|TRBJ1-5|.|.
TGTGCCAGCTCACCTAACACGGGAGGCAATCAGCCCCAGCATTTT
CASSPNTGGNQPQHF
>TRBV2|TRBJ1-2|TRBD1|.
TGTGCCAGCAGTGGAACCGACAGGGCCTCTAACTATGGCTACACCTTC
CASSGTDRASNYGYTF
>TRBV5-1|TRBJ2-6|.|.
TGCGCCAGCAGCCCTTTCCCTGGGGCCAACGTCCTGACTTTC
CASSPFPGANVLTF
>TRBV4-2|TRBJ2-3|TRBD1|.
TGTGCCAGCAGTCTCCAGGGGGCCTACACAGATACGCAGTATTTT
CASSLQGAYTDTQYF
>TRBV5-4|TRBJ2-2|.|.
TGTGCCAGCAGCTCGGGGAAGGGCACCGGGGAGCTGTTTTTT
CASSSGKGTGELFF
>TRBV11-2|TRBJ2-3|.|.
TGTGCCAGCAGCTTAGAAGTCTGGGGGACTCTAGTTAGGCAGTATTTT
CASSLEVWGTLVRQYF
>TRBV19|TRBJ1-1|.|.
TGTGCCAGTAGTCAGGGAAGGAACACTGAAGCTTTCTTT
CASSQGRNTEAFF
>TRBV19|TRBJ1-5|.|.
TGTGCCAGTAGTATGAGGTTAGACAGCTTCAATCAGCCCCAGCATTTT
CASSMRLDSFNQPQHF
>TRBV5-1|TRBJ1-3|TRBD1|once
TGCGCCAGCAGCTTGGACAGGGGGACCGGAAACACCATATATTTT
CASSLDRGTGNTIYF
>TRBV15|TRBJ1-6|TRBD1|.
TGTGCCACCAGCAGACACAGGGGTTTTGATTCACCCCTCCACTTT
CATSRHRGFDSPLHF
>TRBV5-1|TRBJ2-5|TRBD2|.
TGCGCCAGCAGCGAGGGAGGGCTCCAAGAGACCCAGTACTTC
CASSEGGLQETQYF
>TRBV4-1|TRBJ1-2|TRBD1|.
TGCGCCAGCAGCCAAGATTTACAGGGGACCCATGGCTACACCTTC
CASSQDLQGTHGYTF
>TRBV4-2|TRBJ2-3|TRBD2|.
TGTGCCAGCAGCTCCCGGACTAGCGGGGGGCACACGGCAGATACGCAGTATTTT
CASSSRTSGGHTADTQYF
>TRBV2|TRBJ1-5|.|.
TGTGCCAGCAGTGATGAGAACGGAGGCGATCAGCCCCAGCATTTT
CASSDENGGDQPQHF
>TRBV28|TRBJ1-6|TRBD1|.
TGTGCCAGCAGTGTAGAGGACAGGGGGCCGCCCCTCCACTTT
CASSVEDRGPPLHF
>TRBV27|TRBJ1-4|.|.
TGTGCCAGCAGTTTGCGTCCTCCGGGACTTGGGGAAAAACTGTTTTTT
CASSLRPPGLGEKLFF
>TRBV7-2|TRBJ2-5|TRBD2|.
TGTGCCAGCAGCTTAGAGCGGGAGGGGGAGACCCAGTACTTC
CASSLEREGETQYF
>TRBV27|TRBJ2-7|.|.
TGTGCCAGCAGTCCTTGGCGGGCAGAGATGATCCCGGCTTCCTACGAGCAGTACTTC
CASSPWRAEMIPASYEQYF
>TRBV28|TRBJ1-2|TRBD1|.
TGTGCCACCACCGGGACAGGGGGAGGTTACACCTTC
CATTGTGGGYTF
>TRBV7-2|TRBJ1-5|.|.
TGTGCCAGCAGCTCCACCGGACTCCCTTATCAGCCCCAGCATTTT
CASSSTGLPYQPQHF
>TRBV19|TRBJ2-1|.|.
TGTGCCAGTAGTATACCCGGTCCCCGACTTAATGAGCAGTTCTTC
CASSIPGPRLNEQFF
>TRBV5-1|TRBJ1-2|TRBD1|once
TGCGCCAGCCGTCTCACGGGACAGGAGTCCTATGGCTACACCTTC
CASRLTGQESYGYTF
>TRBV28|TRBJ2-1|.|.
TGTGCCAGCAGTTTCGGCTTAGGGGGGGGCACCTACAATGAGCAGTTCTTC
CASSFGLGGGTYNEQFF
>TRBV2|TRBJ1-1|TRBD1|.
TGTGCCAGCAGTGAAGAGGGACAGATGAACACTGAAGCTTTCTTT
CASSEEGQMNTEAFF
>TRBV5-1|TRBJ1-2|.|.
TGCGCCAGCAGCTTGGGTACAGGAGTGGGTGGCTACACCTTC
CASSLGTGVGGYTF
>TRBV6-5|TRBJ1-2|.|.
TGTGCCAGCAGTTACGTGGGGCAGGGCGGGGAGCTTGGCTACACCTTC
CASSYVGQGGELGYTF
>TRBV5-1|TRBJ2-2|TRBD2|.
TGCGCCAGCAGCTCGCTTAGCGGGGGTACCGGGGAGCTGTTTTTT
CASSSLSGGTGELFF
>TRBV30|TRBJ2-3|.|.
TGTGCCTGTAGGAGGGCGACGTTGGGTACAGATACGCAGTATTTT
CACRRATLGTDTQYF
>TRBV6-5|TRBJ2-7|.|few
TGTGCCAGCAGTTACTCCCCAGGCTCCGAGCAGTACTTC
CASSYSPGSEQYF
>TRBV5-1|TRBJ2-3|.|.
TGCGCCAGCATTAGCGGTGGAGGGACAGATACGCAGTATTTT
CASISGGGTDTQYF
>TRBV10-1|TRBJ1-5|TRBD1|.
TGCGCCAGCACCCCCACCGGACAGGGTGGCCAGCCCCAGCATTTT
CASTPTGQGGQPQHF
>TRBV30|TRBJ1-1|TRBD1|.
TGTGCCTGGAGTGAGGGGGCGCCCTACACTGAAGCTTTCTTT
CAWSEGAPYTEAFF
>TRBV7-9|TRBJ1-2|.|.
TGTGCCAGCAGCTCCTCCCTACCAACAGGAAAGGGCTACACCTTC
CASSSSLPTGKGYTF
>TRBV4-2|TRBJ1-5|.|.
TGTGCCAGCACCTATAATCGCAATCAGCCCCAGCATTTT
CASTYNRNQPQHF
>TRBV5-1|TRBJ1-1|.|.
TGCGCCAGCAGCTTGGACACCATGGGGGGCACTGAAGCTTTCTTT
CASSLDTMGGTEAFF
>TRBV3-1/TRBV3-2|TRBJ2-1|TRBD2|.
TGTGCCAGCAGCCTTTCGGGACTAGCGGGGGCTTCCTACAATGAGCAGTTCTTC
CASSLSGLAGASYNEQFF
>TRBV30|TRBJ2-1|TRBD2|.
TGTGCCTGGATTAGCGGGGTATACAATGAGCAGTTCTTC
CAWISGVYNEQFF
>TRBV27|TRBJ2-7|.|.
TGTGCCAGCAGTTTAATGGGTGCGCAGGGGAAGTCCTACGAGCAGTACTTC
CASSLMGAQGKSYEQYF
>TRBV5-1|TRBJ1-1|TRBD1|.
TGCGCCAGCAGCTTAACAGGGGGCTCTGAAGCTTTCTTT
CASSLTGGSEAFF
>TRBV9|TRBJ2-7|.|.
TGTGCCAGCAGCGAGTCTGGCGCAGGTCCTTTCTACGAGCAGTACTTC
CASSESGAGPFYEQYF
>TRBV29-1|TRBJ1-2|.|.
TGCAGCGTGAGGCACCCGGACTATGGCTACACCTTC
CSVRHPDYGYTF
>TRBV10-3|TRBJ2-3|.|once
TGTGCCATCAGAACCTCCGGGACTGGGGGGACAGATACGCAGTATTTT
CAIRTSGTGGTDTQYF
>TRBV2|TRBJ1-2|.|.
TGTGCCAGCAGTGTTTTTGGGGGGGGCGCGAACGGCTACACCTTC
CASSVFGGGANGYTF
>TRBV5-1|TRBJ2-7|.|.
TGCGCCAGCAGCGTATCACAGGGTTTGGCAGAGCAGTACTTC
CASSVSQGLAEQYF
>TRBV3-1/TRBV3-2|TRBJ1-1|.|.
TGTGCCAGCAGCCCTAGGTGGGGAGGGATGGCTGAAGCTTTCTTT
CASSPRWGGMAEAFF
>TRBV13|TRBJ2-2|.|.
TGTGCCAGCAGCTTAGGAGGGACTGGCACCGGGGAGCTGTTTTTT
CASSLGGTGTGELFF
>TRBV5-6|TRBJ2-5|TRBD2|once
TGTGCCAGCAGCTTGGATCGCTGGCGGGGGACGGAAGAGACCCAGTACTTC
CASSLDRWRGTEETQYF
>TRBV27|TRBJ1-2|.|.
TGTGCCAGCACCTATCACCCACAGGCGCCCTATGGCTACACCTTC
CASTYHPQAPYGYTF
>TRBV11-2|TRBJ1-6|.|.
TGTGCCAGCAGCCGAGAAAGACATCAGACAGGCTTTAAGTCACCCCTCCACTTT
CASSRERHQTGFKSPLHF
>TRBV11-2|TRBJ2-4|.|.
TGTGCCAGCAGCCCTCTGAGATTAACCAAAAACATTCAGTACTTC
CASSPLRLTKNIQYF
>TRBV7-9|TRBJ1-4|.|few
TGTGCCAGCAGCTTAGGGGGAGGCCCAGTGAATGAAAAACTGTTTTTT
CASSLGGGPVNEKLFF
>TRBV28|TRBJ1-1|.|.
TGTGCCAGCAGTGCGGTAGAAGGGGTGAACACTGAAGCTTTCTTT
CASSAVEGVNTEAFF
>TRBV5-1|TRBJ2-1|TRBD2|once
TGCGCCAGCAGTGCGCTTCCGGGGGGGCCTCTCAATGAGCAGTTCTTC
CASSALPGGPLNEQFF
>TRBV10-2|TRBJ2-3|TRBD2|.
TGCGCCAGCAACCAAAAAGGGCTAGCGGGGGAGGGTACGCAGTATTTT
CASNQKGLAGEGTQYF